Each of the 6 T cell receptor beta chains below was sequenced from the same sample in a study of shared clonotypes between healthy human individuals. The table came from immunoSEQ multiplex PCR; TCRdb's copy has only in-frame clones and leaves some out. The sample yields about 980,000 clones, less than 85% seen once. Specimen: memory CD4+ T cells sorted from blood. The sample's subset: CD45RA-negative fraction. The receptor source for this set is a man in his late teens or twenties in good health.

Worth noting for this clone: The same CDR3 also results from other DNA sequences found in this sample. The chain is built from TRBV18 and TRBJ1-5; D gene unclear. Germline lookup yields CDR1 KGHSH and CDR2 LQKENI. The CDR3 consists of 14 residues. V lost 3 bases and J lost 1, with 7 bases in between. The CDR3 sequence: CASSPQRSNQPQHF. CDR3 DNA: TGTGCCAGCTCACCCCAGAGAAGCAATCAGCCCCAGCATTTT.

V gene TRBV12-5 combines with J gene TRBJ2-1; 7 nucleotides align to TRBD1. The trim removed 0 bases at V and 6 bases at J, leaving 8 bases unmatched. The CDR3 runs to 16 residues. Per the germline V gene, CDR1 is LGHNT and CDR2 is FRNRAP. CDR3 sequence (DNA): TGTGCTAGTGGTTTGGTACTGGACAGGCAGGGCAATGAGCAGTTCTTC. Its translation is CASGLVLDRQGNEQFF.

This clone has only a few counts. DNA for the CDR3: TGTGCCATCAGTAACACGGGGGGAACAGATACGCAGTATTTT. This gives the protein CAISNTGGTDTQYF. The chain recombines TRBV10-3 with TRBJ2-3, with 7 nucleotides matching TRBD2. Unmatched junction bases numbered 5, after V lost 5 bases and J lost 3 bases. CDR3 length: 14 amino acids. Germline V CDR1 and CDR2: ENHRY, SYGVKD.

The V call is TRBV11-2, the J call TRBJ2-7; D is ambiguous. Germline CDR1 is SGHAT and CDR2 is FQNNGV. The CDR3 is made up of 15 amino acids. With 0 bases removed from V and 5 bases from J, the gap between germline ends came to 14 bases. As DNA, the CDR3 is TGTGCCAGCAGCTTAGATATCAACTCCCGAGACGAGCAGTACTTC. It yields the protein CASSLDINSRDEQYF. Using reference TRBV11-2 and TRBJ2-7 for the parts outside the CDR3, the full variable domain is EAGVAQSPRYKIIEKRQSVAFWCNPISGHATLYWYQQILGQGPKLLIQFQNNGVVDDSQLPKDRFSAERLKGVDSTLKIQPAKLEDSAVYLCASSLDINSRDEQYFGPGTRLTVT.

The chain joins TRBV21-1 to TRBJ1-1. TRBV21-1 is a pseudogene. The CDR3 is 13 amino acids. CDR3 residues: CASRTGLNTEAFF. CDR3 nucleotides: TGTGCCAGTCGGACGGGGTTAAACACTGAAGCTTTCTTT.

The chain combines TRBV5-1 with TRBJ2-5; 7 bases line up with TRBD2. The CDR3 is 15 amino acids. With 4 bases clipped from V and 4 bases from J, the junction kept 10 bases outside the gene matches. Germline loops: CDR1 SGHRS, CDR2 YFSETQ. The CDR3 DNA reads TGCGCCAGCAGCGGTTCCGGGGGGACTCCAGAGACCCAGTACTTC. Residues: CASSGSGGTPETQYF.